Listed below are T cell receptor beta chains from one sample, sequenced in a study of radiotherapy plus CTLA-4 blockade in lung cancer. The data were produced by immunoSEQ multiplex PCR, yet TCRdb's version contains in-frame clones alone and is incomplete. Among around 65,000 clones listed, approximately 75% were seen once. Here the sequenced sample was peripheral blood, taken from a patient treated with radiotherapy plus ipilimumab. These receptors were collected from a human donor with non-small cell lung cancer who had a complete response to radiotherapy plus ipilimumab. CDR3s include the opening cysteine and the closing phenylalanine or tryptophan. The order of the fields is V gene, J gene, clone size, CDR3 protein. Some rows have no size entry. The others give once, few or many, or a class for an expanded clone.

V gene: TRBV4-3; J gene: TRBJ2-1; clone size: .; CDR3 protein: CASSQDLAGFSYNEQFF
V gene: TRBV18; J gene: TRBJ2-1; clone size: few; CDR3 protein: CASSPPSGFGRFDEQFF
V gene: TRBV6-5; J gene: TRBJ2-1; clone size: .; CDR3 protein: CASRVCYNEQFF
V gene: TRBV12-5; J gene: TRBJ1-1; clone size: .; CDR3 protein: CASGLVQGRSEAFF
V gene: TRBV11-2; J gene: TRBJ2-1; clone size: .; CDR3 protein: CASSPGTFGEQFF
V gene: TRBV2; J gene: TRBJ2-2; clone size: .; CDR3 protein: CASSLGQAGELFF
V gene: TRBV7-2; J gene: TRBJ2-1; clone size: .; CDR3 protein: CASSFSSDTEQFF
V gene: TRBV7-8; J gene: TRBJ1-5; clone size: .; CDR3 protein: CASSFVGPTNQPQHF
V gene: TRBV27; J gene: TRBJ2-1; clone size: .; CDR3 protein: CASSLLGYNEQFF
V gene: TRBV7-9; J gene: TRBJ2-7; clone size: .; CDR3 protein: CASSTPQGSYEQYF
V gene: TRBV6-1; J gene: TRBJ1-3; clone size: .; CDR3 protein: CASNPEFSGNTIYF
V gene: TRBV6-1; J gene: TRBJ2-7; clone size: .; CDR3 protein: CASRRDTYEQYF
V gene: TRBV7-2; J gene: TRBJ2-5; clone size: few; CDR3 protein: CASSLEIAAQETQYF
V gene: TRBV11-2; J gene: TRBJ1-6; clone size: .; CDR3 protein: CASSPRGSYNSPLHF
V gene: TRBV30; J gene: TRBJ2-2; clone size: .; CDR3 protein: CAWLTRARDTGELFF
V gene: TRBV4-1; J gene: TRBJ2-5; clone size: few; CDR3 protein: CASSQMTEQETQYF
V gene: TRBV5-6; J gene: TRBJ1-2; clone size: .; CDR3 protein: CASSFLGQGVDGYTF
V gene: TRBV29-1; J gene: TRBJ1-2; clone size: once; CDR3 protein: CSVIDDSKGGYTF
V gene: TRBV11-3; J gene: TRBJ2-1; clone size: .; CDR3 protein: CASCLRSGEQFF
V gene: TRBV6-6; J gene: TRBJ1-5; clone size: .; CDR3 protein: CASSYYPDSNQPQHF
V gene: TRBV30; J gene: TRBJ2-1; clone size: .; CDR3 protein: CAWSLRGRVFTVNEQFF
V gene: TRBV30; J gene: TRBJ1-2; clone size: once; CDR3 protein: CAWSGETGHYGYTF
V gene: TRBV4-3; J gene: TRBJ2-1; clone size: .; CDR3 protein: CASSQEGHRWSEQFF
V gene: TRBV18; J gene: TRBJ1-2; clone size: few; CDR3 protein: CASSPITGVYTF
V gene: TRBV19; J gene: TRBJ2-6; clone size: .; CDR3 protein: CASSTGFSGANVLTF
V gene: TRBV6-5; J gene: TRBJ1-1; clone size: once; CDR3 protein: CASSYFGLRGTEAFF
V gene: TRBV27; J gene: TRBJ2-2; clone size: .; CDR3 protein: CASSSSGTITGELFF
V gene: TRBV9; J gene: TRBJ2-2; clone size: few; CDR3 protein: CASSVMGPGELFF
V gene: TRBV6-6; J gene: TRBJ2-7; clone size: .; CDR3 protein: CASSLEGVQYF
V gene: TRBV27; J gene: TRBJ1-2; clone size: .; CDR3 protein: CASSLAPPRDRGNYGYTF
V gene: TRBV29-1; J gene: TRBJ2-7; clone size: few; CDR3 protein: CSVDLPGGALSYEQYF
V gene: TRBV19; J gene: TRBJ1-4; clone size: .; CDR3 protein: CASSYGNLPIKEKLFF
V gene: TRBV7-6; J gene: TRBJ1-1; clone size: .; CDR3 protein: CASSPNPGGSTEAFF
V gene: TRBV30; J gene: TRBJ1-1; clone size: few; CDR3 protein: CAWSVEGKGTEAFF
V gene: TRBV6-6; J gene: TRBJ1-2; clone size: few; CDR3 protein: CASSPDTGLYGYTF
V gene: TRBV6-1; J gene: TRBJ2-6; clone size: .; CDR3 protein: CASSEGGGVANVLTF
V gene: TRBV5-1; J gene: TRBJ1-1; clone size: .; CDR3 protein: CASSYGQNIGEAFF
V gene: TRBV5-6; J gene: TRBJ1-4; clone size: .; CDR3 protein: CASSVPGTGSEEKLFF
V gene: TRBV10-1; J gene: TRBJ1-2; clone size: .; CDR3 protein: CASSVSPNYGYTF
V gene: TRBV5-1; J gene: TRBJ2-5; clone size: .; CDR3 protein: CASSFNRRGETQYF
V gene: TRBV10-3; J gene: TRBJ1-1; clone size: .; CDR3 protein: CAIRGQGNTEAFF
V gene: TRBV5-1; J gene: TRBJ1-2; clone size: .; CDR3 protein: CASSPEGVGYTF
V gene: TRBV11-2; J gene: TRBJ1-2; clone size: once; CDR3 protein: CASSFGTDPNYGYTF
V gene: TRBV25-1; J gene: TRBJ1-6; clone size: .; CDR3 protein: CASSDDRRYNSPLHF
V gene: TRBV6-1; J gene: TRBJ2-3; clone size: .; CDR3 protein: CATQVDRATDTQYF
V gene: TRBV9; J gene: TRBJ2-3; clone size: .; CDR3 protein: CASNRGETLGNTQYF
V gene: TRBV9; J gene: TRBJ1-5; clone size: .; CDR3 protein: CASSVSGTGVNQPQHF
V gene: TRBV6-5; J gene: TRBJ1-1; clone size: .; CDR3 protein: CASSYGRVRTEAFF